This passage covers 27 T cell receptor beta chains from one sample sequenced in a study of blood T cell repertoires in COVID-19. Sequencing used immunoSEQ multiplex PCR; TCRdb keeps in-frame clones, though not all of them. The table records 80,000 or so clones, around 79% of them present only once. The sample was peripheral blood. The receptors come from a man of 80 years or more with acute or convalescent COVID-19.

The chain uses TRBV6-6 and TRBJ1-1; perhaps TRBD1 as D (5 bases). Germline V gene sequence: CDR1 MNHNY, CDR2 SVGAGI (reference sequence). The CDR3 consists of 17 residues. The V and J ends lost 5 bases and 1 base respectively, with 20 bases between them. This chain's CDR3 is CASSPRYRSHGNTEAFF. CDR3 nucleotide sequence: TGTGCCAGCAGTCCCCGATACAGGTCCCATGGGAACACTGAAGCTTTCTTT.

The chain joins TRBV12-3 or TRBV12-4 to TRBJ2-3, with a tentative D call TRBD1 (6 bases). The CDR3 runs 12 residues. V gave up 4 bases and J gave up 9 bases, with 11 bases separating them. The chain's CDR3 is CASSSEQGTQYF. The CDR3 nucleotides are TGTGCCAGCAGTTCCGAACAGGGAACGCAGTATTTT.

The CDR3 reads CASSYYQRTDTQYF. The CDR3 DNA is TGTGCCAGCAGCTACTACCAGCGAACAGATACGCAGTATTTT. This sequence joins TRBV7-6 and TRBJ2-3, with D uncertain. This CDR3 spans 14 amino acids. CDR1 and CDR2 (germline): SGHVS, FNYEAQ. Trimming cost V 4 bases and J 3 bases, with 11 bases left between them.

This sequence joins TRBV27 and TRBJ2-3, with TRBD2 matching over 7 bases. J gave up 2 bases and V 3 bases, and 8 bases lay outside the gene matches. CDR3 length: 16 residues. The germline gives CDR1 MNHEY, CDR2 SMNVEV (reference sequence). The CDR3 here is CASSLAGGGITDTQYF. DNA for the CDR3: TGTGCCAGCAGTTTGGCCGGCGGGGGAATCACAGATACGCAGTATTTT.

This clone was detected only once. This chain joins TRBV7-9 and TRBJ2-3, with a weak D call TRBD1 (6 bases). The V end lost 5 bases, the J end lost 0 bases, and 12 bases lay between the germline ends. In germline, CDR1 is SEHNR, CDR2 FQNEAQ (reference sequence). This CDR3 has 15 residues. The CDR3, as DNA: TGTGCCAGCAGCGTCGGGACAATCAGCACAGATACGCAGTATTTT. It yields the protein CASSVGTISTDTQYF.

The chain uses TRBV12-3 or TRBV12-4 and TRBJ1-3, with 9 bases lining up with TRBD1. This CDR3 is built from 12 residues. Trimming removed 11 bases from V and 3 bases from J; junction bases left unmatched: 2. Written as DNA, the CDR3 is TGTGCCGGACAGGGGAATGGAAACACCATATATTTT. Translating gives CAGQGNGNTIYF.

The chain joins TRBV3-1 (or the pseudogene TRBV3-2) to TRBJ2-7; possibly TRBD2 for D (5 bases). V lost 1 base, J lost 2 bases, and 9 bases lay in between. This CDR3 contains 14 residues. CDR1 LGHDT and CDR2 YNNKEL come from the germline V gene (reference sequence). As DNA, the CDR3 is TGTGCCAGCAGCCAAGGAGAGGGAGCCTACGAGCAGTACTTC. As protein: CASSQGEGAYEQYF.

This chain joins TRBV19 and TRBJ2-3, with D maybe TRBD1 (6 bases). This CDR3 spans 15 amino acids. The germline CDR1 and CDR2 sequences are LNHDA and SQIVND (reference sequence). Trimming cost V 7 bases and J 4 bases, with 18 bases left between them. The DNA for the CDR3 is TGTGCCAGTACCCCCCGGACAGACGGGTCAGATACGCAGTATTTT. Translated, it gives CASTPRTDGSDTQYF.

This clone occurred a few times. This CDR3 reads CAISTSSRTEAFF. The CDR3 DNA reads as TGTGCCATCAGTACATCGTCTCGAACTGAAGCTTTCTTT. The rearrangement links TRBV10-3 to TRBJ1-1; D gene uncertain. V shed 5 bases and J shed 5 bases, with 12 bases lying between them. The CDR3 runs 13 residues. Germline CDR1 is ENHRY and CDR2 is SYGVKD.

This clone was seen only once. This chain links TRBV2 with TRBJ2-6; TRBD1 aligns across 8 bases. The junction had 8 bases not matched to a gene; V was cut back by 9 bases and J by 1 base. CDR1 is SNHLY, CDR2 FYNNEI, per germline. CDR3 length equals 16 residues. The CDR3 reads CASRQGLESGANVLTF. CDR3 in DNA: TGTGCCAGTAGACAGGGGTTGGAATCTGGGGCCAACGTCCTGACTTTC.

The chain recombines TRBV5-1 with TRBJ1-1; TRBD1 is a possible D gene (6 bases). CDR3 size: 13 residues. V shed 8 bases and J shed 1 base, with 12 bases lying between them. CDR1 SGHRS and CDR2 YFSETQ come from the germline V gene. This CDR3 reads CASGTMPNTEAFF. In DNA form, the CDR3 reads TGCGCCAGTGGGACAATGCCGAACACTGAAGCTTTCTTT.

This clone has only a few counts. This sequence joins TRBV14 and TRBJ1-4, with D hard to call. V shed 4 bases and J shed 8 bases, with 11 bases lying between them. The CDR3 has 13 residues. The germline V gene encodes CDR1 SGHDN and CDR2 FVKESK. CDR3 in amino acids: CASSLSVSEKLFF. The CDR3 DNA sequence: TGTGCCAGCAGCCTCTCGGTGAGCGAAAAACTGTTTTTT.

In DNA form, the CDR3 reads TGTGCCAGCAGCTTGGGACAGGGAAACACAGATACGCAGTATTTT. As protein: CASSLGQGNTDTQYF. This rearrangement joins TRBV5-8 to TRBJ2-3; the match to TRBD1 covers 7 bases. Germline loops: CDR1 SGHTS, CDR2 YDEGEE. This CDR3 has 15 amino acids. The V gene end was trimmed by 0 bases and the J gene end by 2 bases; junction bases not matched to a gene: 3.

This rearrangement joins TRBV18 to TRBJ1-4; tentative D call: TRBD1 (5 bases). The germline gives CDR1 KGHSH, CDR2 LQKENI. The V and J ends lost 3 bases and 7 bases respectively, with 15 bases between them. CDR3 size: 15 residues. CDR3 residues: CASSPPGRAGEKLFF. The CDR3 DNA reads as TGTGCCAGCTCACCCCCAGGCAGGGCCGGTGAAAAACTGTTTTTT.

The V gene is TRBV7-6, the J gene TRBJ1-6; D ambiguous. V was cut by 6 bases and J by 6 bases, with 12 bases left in between. The CDR3 contains 14 residues. Germline V gives CDR1 SGHVS, CDR2 FNYEAQ. CDR3 in DNA: TGTGCCAGCAGGTGGGAGGGATCTAATTCACCCCTCCACTTT. Amino acid sequence: CASRWEGSNSPLHF.

This chain connects TRBV7-9 to TRBJ1-2; D not certain. There are 14 residues in the CDR3. V was pared by 5 bases and J by 6 bases, with 16 bases between. Germline CDR1 and CDR2: SEHNR and FQNEAQ (reference sequence). CDR3 coding DNA: TGTGCCAGCAGCCTACGGGCCCCGGAGGATGGCTACACCTTC. Protein: CASSLRAPEDGYTF. The variable domain in full, with the rest retrieved from reference TRBV7-9 and TRBJ1-2, is DTGVSQNPRHKITKRGQNVTFRCDPISEHNRLYWYRQTLGQGPEFLTYFQNEAQLEKSRLLSDRFSAERPKGSFSTLEIQRTEQGDSAMYLCASSLRAPEDGYTFGSGTRLTVV.

The J gene is TRBJ2-2, the V gene TRBV5-4; no reliable D call. V lost 2 bases to trimming and J lost 1 base, with 6 bases between them. The CDR3 consists of 14 residues. Per the germline V gene, CDR1 is SGHNT and CDR2 is YYREEE (reference sequence). CDR3 in DNA: TGTGCCAGCAGCTTCGAGGAGAACACCGGGGAGCTGTTTTTT. Its protein product is CASSFEENTGELFF. Full variable domain (rest looked up from reference TRBV5-4 and TRBJ2-2): ETGVTQSPTHLIKTRGQQVTLRCSSQSGHNTVSWYQQALGQGPQFIFQYYREEENGRGNFPPRFSGLQFPNYSSELNVNALELDDSALYLCASSFEENTGELFFGEGSRLTVL.

The chain uses TRBV7-3 and TRBJ2-1; 8 bases match TRBD2. This CDR3 has 15 amino acids. Unmatched junction bases numbered 12, after V lost 6 bases and J lost 8 bases. The germline CDR1 and CDR2 sequences are SGHTA and FQGTGA. The CDR3 here is CASSSLAGPGHEQFF. CDR3 DNA: TGTGCCAGCAGTTCCTTAGCGGGGCCCGGGCATGAGCAGTTCTTC.

The V call is TRBV19, the J call TRBJ1-2; D is unclear. The ends were cut back, 1 base at V and 8 bases at J, with 20 bases in the middle. This CDR3 is built from 16 residues. CDR1 is LNHDA, CDR2 SQIVND, per germline (reference sequence). The CDR3 DNA sequence: TGTGCCAGTAGTATAGGAGGGCCGAGGGCTTTTGGCGGCTACACCTTC. It is translated as CASSIGGPRAFGGYTF.

This rearrangement joins TRBV7-3 to TRBJ2-5; 12 nucleotides align to TRBD2. CDR1 is SGHTA, CDR2 FQGTGA, per germline. After removal of 6 bases from V and 6 bases from J, the junction contained 8 bases not matched to a gene. The CDR3 extends over 15 amino acids. CDR3 nucleotide sequence: TGTGCCAGCAGTGAAACTAGCGGGGGGCCCCAGACCCAGTACTTC. It encodes CASSETSGGPQTQYF.

The V call is TRBV18, the J call TRBJ2-3, with D possibly matching TRBD1 (6 bases). Germline V gene sequence: CDR1 KGHSH, CDR2 LQKENI. The CDR3 loop spans 16 amino acids. The ends were cut back, 6 bases at V and 4 bases at J, with 20 bases in the middle. CDR3 sequence reads: CASSTGGGRPPDTQYF. Here the CDR3 DNA reads TGTGCCAGCTCGACCGGTGGGGGCCGTCCACCAGATACGCAGTATTTT.

The genes are TRBV5-1 and TRBJ1-6; 7 bases match TRBD1. CDR3 length equals 15 residues. The germline CDR1 and CDR2 sequences are SGHRS and YFSETQ. The V gene end was trimmed by 0 bases and the J gene end by 8 bases; junction bases not matched to a gene: 5. The CDR3 spells CASSLGGDSYSPLHF. As DNA, the CDR3 is TGCGCCAGCAGCTTGGGGGGGGACAGTTATTCACCCCTCCACTTT.

This clone is a singleton in its sample. The J gene is TRBJ2-2, the V gene TRBV3-1 (or the pseudogene TRBV3-2), with 7 bases identical to TRBD1. The CDR3 length is 15 residues. The germline V gene encodes CDR1 LGHDT and CDR2 YNNKEL (reference sequence). V trimming: 3 bases; J trimming: 2 bases; junction bases outside the gene matches: 3. CDR3 coding DNA: TGTGCCAGCAGCCAGACAGGGACCAACACCGGGGAGCTGTTTTTT. Amino acid sequence: CASSQTGTNTGELFF.

This clone was counted a few times. The chain combines TRBV27 with TRBJ1-1; D is perhaps TRBD1 (5 bases). The CDR3 spans 16 residues. Per the germline V gene, CDR1 is MNHEY and CDR2 is SMNVEV (reference sequence). V lost 10 bases and J lost 5, with 26 bases in between. CDR3 sequence (DNA): TGTGCCACCGATCCAAGGGTTGGCAGGGTTGGAACTGAAGCTTTCTTT. Translating gives CATDPRVGRVGTEAFF.

V gene TRBV9 combines with J gene TRBJ2-3; possibly TRBD2 for D (5 bases). The CDR3 runs 16 residues. Looked up from germline, CDR1 is SGDLS and CDR2 is YYNGEE. Trimming removed 0 bases from V and 6 bases from J, with 17 bases in between. The CDR3 protein is CASSVVLGLAGDTQYF. CDR3 bases: TGTGCCAGCAGCGTAGTCTTAGGTCTAGCCGGTGATACGCAGTATTTT.

The J gene is TRBJ1-6, the V gene TRBV5-4; possibly TRBD1 for D (5 bases). The V and J ends lost 0 bases and 6 bases respectively, with 7 bases between them. Germline V gene sequence: CDR1 SGHNT, CDR2 YYREEE (reference sequence). The CDR3 contains 14 residues. The CDR3 loop is CASSLAGFNSPLHF. In DNA, the CDR3 is TGTGCCAGCAGCTTGGCAGGGTTTAATTCACCCCTCCACTTT.

This rearrangement joins TRBV5-6 to TRBJ2-5; D gene ambiguous. The V end was cut by 4 bases, the J end by 1 base, with 14 bases between. The CDR3 sequence is 15 residues long. Germline values: CDR1 SGHDT, CDR2 YYEEEE. DNA of the CDR3: TGTGCCAGCAGCCGCCGTATGAGTAGCCAAGAGACCCAGTACTTC. It is translated as CASSRRMSSQETQYF.